These 2 T cell receptor beta chains were sequenced from one sample in a study of cytomegalovirus exposure and HLA in healthy donors. In the PCR, 60 Vbeta and 13 Jbeta primers were used. Assay: immunoSEQ multiplex PCR; the TCRdb copy retains only in-frame clones and omits some. This table has some 50,000 clones, around 68% appearing once. Sequencing used PBMCs. The receptors derive from a man aged 30-40 years in good health and CMV-seronegative.

The chain links TRBV21-1 to TRBJ1-1; TRBD1 reflects the table's D call only, with no check against the DNA. TRBV21-1 is assigned pseudogene status. The CDR3 covers 17 residues. The CDR3 is CASSKVMGQGRFTEAFF. The CDR3 nucleotides read TGTGCCAGCAGCAAAGTTATGGGGCAGGGGCGGTTTACTGAAGCTTTCTTT.

The V gene is TRBV7-6, the J gene TRBJ2-7; a possible D gene is TRBD1 (6 bases). The CDR3 extends over 15 amino acids. In germline, CDR1 is SGHVS, CDR2 FNYEAQ. The ends were cut back, 0 bases at V and 7 bases at J, with 16 bases in the middle. CDR3 DNA: TGTGCCAGCAGCTTAGCGCTACAGGGAGAATTAGAGCAGTACTTC. Residues: CASSLALQGELEQYF.